This T cell receptor beta chain was sequenced for a study of neurological immune-mediated disorders (dated by TCRdb to between 2017 and 2020). As for the study more broadly: Among the approximately 35 multiple sclerosis patients, relapsing-remitting MS was present in approximately 31 and secondary progressive MS was present in 3. The approximately 100 TCR-beta libraries included longitudinal samples, technical triplicates and paired sorted CD4+ and CD8+ T-cell subsets alongside PBMC samples. The cohort included some 70 subjects: roughly 15 with HAM/TSP, about 34 with multiple sclerosis, and roughly 20 healthy controls. Peripheral blood TCR-beta repertoires from patients with HTLV-I-associated myelopathy (HAM/TSP), patients with multiple sclerosis, and healthy controls were compared in the study using UMI-based sequencing. Overall study results and their limits: No clinical or MRI features were associated with the MS cluster, and the authors said that larger cohorts are needed. No identical CDR3 amino acid sequences were shared among expanded clones across subjects, suggesting private TCR-beta repertoires in all groups. The highest TCR clonal expansion was observed in HAM/TSP patients, whereas the lowest was observed in MS patients, even when compared with healthy controls. Phylogenetic analysis grouped repertoires from 18 of 34 MS patients into a cluster of related CDR3 sequences, suggesting a possible repertoire-level signature.

A few counts support this clonotype. Its binding antigen is unknown. Within one base of it there is no much larger clone, and no base qualities were kept. Unsorted PBMC libraries were generated from 2 million PBMCs stored in RNAlater at -80 °C until RNA extraction. The multiple sclerosis patients were enrolled in a US clinical protocol that used magnetic resonance imaging to evaluate disease progression. Peripheral blood was subjected to Ficoll-Hypaque density gradient centrifugation to isolate PBMCs, which were then cryopreserved in liquid nitrogen. CDR1 and CDR2 were assigned from the germline V gene as SGHTA and FQGNSA. V loses 3 bases of germline sequence and J loses 0 bases, and the interval between the two ends is 7 bases. The CDR3 runs 14 amino acids, cysteine and phenylalanine included. Only the CDR3 region is kept as DNA, spanning 42 bases read in frame from base 1. cDNA was synthesized by template-switch 5'RACE using a primer carrying a 10-nucleotide random unique molecular identifier by which each TCR transcript was tagged. Every sequencing run yielded over 170 million TCR-beta sequences covering 15-18 subjects. The RNeasy kit was used to extract total RNA. The KAPA Real-time Library Amplification kit was used to amplify TCR-beta VDJ regions with primers targeting the TCR constant region and the 5'RACE anchor. A first PCR added sample indexes and Illumina adaptors, and a second PCR then raised library yield. After purification with Ampure beads, the TCR product of roughly 650 bp was size-selected on a 2% E-gel SizeSelection system. Before pooling, library quality was assessed on a Bioanalyzer, concentration was determined with Qubit, and library quantification was performed with the Kapa Library Quantification kit. Libraries were sequenced paired-end 2 x 150 bp on an Illumina HiSeq 2500. To increase sequence diversity, roughly 24-31% phiX was spiked into each library pool. In the paper's pipeline: The UMI-based MiGEC pipeline processed quality-filtered reads and removed over 75% of raw TCR sequences during error correction. VDJ genes were aligned to IMGT germline references, and each clonotype was defined by a unique CDR3 amino acid sequence together with V-J genes. Clonal expansion, Shannon diversity and CDR3 relatedness (CalcPairwiseDistances, ClusterSamples) were evaluated with VDJtools, and phylogenetic trees were built with CLCbio workbench. A clone was classed as expanded if it had 8 or more unique UMIs, a cutoff based on coefficient-of-variation modelling across technical triplicates. TCRdb ran its own pipeline on the public reads, namely fastp trimming at Q25 and MiXCR clone calling, and kept in-frame beta chains. Rows are combined by CDR3 protein, so each entry shows the most common genes and DNA. It is TCRdb's table, rather than the study itself, that gives the V and J calls and clone size. Recorded for this sample are some 46,000 distinct CDR3 sequences; less than 5% of them occurred a single time. The top ten clones comprise approximately 5.3% of the sample.

The V and J segments used are TRBV7-2 and TRBJ2-3, with no D gene named confidently. The clonotype originates from an older woman with multiple sclerosis. The sequenced sample consisted of PBMCs. Here is the DNA: TGTGCCAGCAGCTTGTGGCTGAGCACAGATACGCAGTATTTT. This yields the protein CASSLWLSTDTQYF. Where the CDR3 stops, the reference TRBV7-2 and TRBJ2-3 genes take over; the full variable domain is GAGVSQSPSNKVTEKGKDVELRCDPISGHTALYWYRQSLGQGLEFLIYFQGNSAPDKSGLPSDRFSAERTGGSVSTLTIQRTQQEDSAVYLCASSLWLSTDTQYFGPGTRLTVL.